This T cell receptor beta chain came from a study of regulatory T cells in long-lasting Graves disease. Arm-PCR of CDR3 regions with iRepertoire HTBI primers generated TCR beta libraries. TCRdb reprocessed the multiplex PCR reads with MiXCR, giving one entry per CDR3 protein. This sample has 400,000 to 500,000 distinct CDR3 sequences, with around 15% found just once. Time point here: newly diagnosed GD, antithyroid drugs for less than 3 months. RNA isolated from PBMCs was used to make the TCR library. By American Thyroid Association guidelines, Graves' disease was diagnosed in the cohort. Ten or more counts support this clonotype. Its antigen is undetermined. Overall study findings and caveats: TRBV28 was favored in persistent disease, as were TRBJ1-2 and TRBJ2-5.

Germline assignment: CDR1 ENHRY and CDR2 SYGVKD. Trimming shortened V by 4 bases and J by 5 bases, and 14 bases separated the two germline ends. This CDR3 is 14 amino acids long. The same specimen was also included in a second study, on T cells in Graves' hyperthyroidism and ophthalmopathy. Per that study: The diagnostic basis comprised clinical symptoms, serum thyroxine and TRAb, thyroid ultrasound and orbital computed tomography. Initially, a first-round RT-PCR of the TCR CDR3 employed the HTBI primer set.

This sample comprised peripheral blood mononuclear cells (PBMCs), obtained at new diagnosis, from a patient treated with antithyroid drugs. The chain carries TRBV10-3 and TRBJ2-5; D is tentatively TRBD1 or TRBD2 (5 bases each). This sequence was found in a woman aged 25-40 years with Graves disease. Here the CDR3 reads CAISGSGPRETQYF. CDR3 nucleotide sequence: TGTGCCATCAGTGGTTCGGGACCCAGGGAGACCCAGTACTTC.